Following are 29 T cell receptor beta chains from one sample sequenced in a study of cytomegalovirus exposure and HLA in healthy donors. The PCR made use of 60 Vbeta and 13 Jbeta primers. TCRdb keeps only in-frame clones here, not all; method: immunoSEQ multiplex PCR. The sample has about 200,000 clones; approximately 86% are singletons. The source material was PBMCs. The receptor source for this set is a woman aged 18-29 years in good health and CMV-seronegative.

This rearrangement joins TRBV7-9 to TRBJ2-6; TRBD1 matches at 10 bases. The CDR3 runs to 18 residues. Per the germline V gene, CDR1 is SEHNR and CDR2 is FQNEAQ (reference sequence). The V and J ends lost 3 bases and 1 base, in that order; junction bases with no gene match: 6. CDR3 DNA sequence: TGTGCCAGCAGCTTGGCGGGACAGGGGTTTTCTGGGGCCAACGTCCTGACTTTC. It is translated as CASSLAGQGFSGANVLTF.

The J gene is TRBJ2-7, the V gene TRBV7-2, with D perhaps TRBD2 (7 bases). The V gene's germline CDR1 is SGHTA and CDR2 FQGNSA. The CDR3 is 13 amino acids. Trimming took 4 bases from V and 3 from J, leaving 10 bases between them. CDR3 sequence (DNA): TGTGCCAGCAGCTCCGGGGGGCTCTACGAGCAGTACTTC. The encoded protein is CASSSGGLYEQYF.

This chain links TRBV7-9 with TRBJ1-4; 7 nucleotides align to TRBD1. Germline V gives CDR1 SEHNR, CDR2 FQNEAQ (reference sequence). This CDR3 is 16 amino acids long. V dropped 4 bases and J dropped 0; count of bases not matched to a gene: 5. CDR3 DNA sequence: TGTGCCAGCAGCTGGAAAGGGACAGCAACTAATGAAAAACTGTTTTTT. Its protein is CASSWKGTATNEKLFF.

The rearrangement uses TRBV5-1 and TRBJ2-7; 8 bases agree with TRBD1. The length of the CDR3 is 15 residues. Trimming removed 0 bases from V and 5 bases from J; junction bases left unmatched: 7. CDR1 and CDR2 from the germline V gene are SGHRS and YFSETQ. For the CDR3, the DNA is TGCGCCAGCAGCTTGGGACAGGGGCGCTTCAACGAGCAGTACTTC. Translating gives CASSLGQGRFNEQYF.

The rearrangement uses TRBV9 and TRBJ2-1; 8 nucleotides match TRBD2. After removal of 0 bases from V and 4 bases from J, the junction contained 9 bases not matched to a gene. This CDR3 has 17 residues. Per germline, CDR1 SGDLS and CDR2 YYNGEE. The CDR3 DNA reads TGTGCCAGCAGCGTAGACCCGGCGGGGACTAGTTACAATGAGCAGTTCTTC. This encodes CASSVDPAGTSYNEQFF.

The chain combines TRBV5-4 with TRBJ2-1; 7 nucleotides line up with TRBD1. V gave up 4 bases and J gave up 14 bases; unmatched junction bases: 18. The CDR3 sequence is 15 residues long. CDR1 is SGHNT, CDR2 YYREEE, per germline (reference sequence). CDR3 in DNA: TGTGCCAGCAGCACCCCATTTGGGCAGGGGGAGTTTGAGTTCTTC. It is translated as CASSTPFGQGEFEFF.

The chain couples TRBV28 to TRBJ1-5; 12 bases are shared with TRBD1. The V gene end was trimmed by 6 bases and the J gene end by 2 bases; junction bases not matched to a gene: 11. The CDR3 spans 18 residues. Germline CDR1 MDHEN, CDR2 SYDVKM. The CDR3 region has the DNA TGTGCCAGCAGCTTTCCGGGACAGGGGGCGGACGGCAATCAGCCCCAGCATTTT. This encodes CASSFPGQGADGNQPQHF.

The chain recombines TRBV19 with TRBJ1-1; 8 bases map to TRBD1. From germline, CDR1 is LNHDA and CDR2 SQIVND (reference sequence). CDR3 size: 18 residues. After removal of 4 bases from V and 1 base from J, the junction contained 14 bases not matched to a gene. Here the CDR3 reads CASSTPTGDSRGNTEAFF. Here the CDR3 DNA reads TGTGCCAGTAGTACCCCGACAGGGGATAGCCGGGGGAACACTGAAGCTTTCTTT.

This chain links TRBV30 with TRBJ2-7, with D unresolved. Germline V gives CDR1 GTSNPN, CDR2 SVGIG (reference sequence). V was clipped by 0 bases and J by 3 bases, with 15 bases between them. The CDR3 is 15 amino acids. The CDR3 is CAWSVLSARNYEQYF. The CDR3 DNA is TGTGCCTGGAGTGTACTGAGCGCGAGAAACTACGAGCAGTACTTC. Full variable domain (missing parts from reference TRBV30 and TRBJ2-7): SQTIHQWPATLVQPVGSPLSLECTVEGTSNPNLYWYRQAAGRGLQLLFYSVGIGQISSEVPQNLSASRPQDRQFILSSKKLLLSDSGFYLCAWSVLSARNYEQYFGPGTRLTVT.

With regard to this clone: Germline is not matched at one junction end, which may reflect a read error. The chain is built from TRBV7-9 and TRBJ2-1; possibly TRBD2 for D (6 bases). The CDR3 covers 12 residues. The germline V gene encodes CDR1 SEHNR and CDR2 FQNEAQ (reference sequence). The CDR3 loop reads CASSVDYDEQFF. In nucleotides, the CDR3 is TGTGCCAGCAGCGTGGACTACGATGAGCAGTTCTTC.

This clone was seen just once. The chain is built from TRBV6-5 and TRBJ2-7; the match to TRBD1 covers 9 bases. Germline V gene lookup returns CDR1 MNHEY and CDR2 SVGAGI. This CDR3 spans 15 amino acids. The trim removed 4 bases at V and 5 bases at J, leaving 9 bases unmatched. The CDR3, as DNA: TGTGCCAGCAGTTGGTTAGCACAGGGGGCCCACGAGCAGTACTTC. Translation gives CASSWLAQGAHEQYF.

The J gene is TRBJ2-7, the V gene TRBV27; D unclear. Germline CDR1 is MNHEY and CDR2 is SMNVEV (reference sequence). This CDR3 spans 15 amino acids. The ends were cut back, 5 bases at V and 0 bases at J, with 14 bases in the middle. CDR3 region: CASSPPRSSSYEQYF. The CDR3 region has the DNA TGTGCCAGCAGTCCTCCGAGGAGCAGCTCCTACGAGCAGTACTTC.

In this sample, this clone turned up a few times. The V gene is TRBV4-1, the J gene TRBJ1-4; a weak D match, TRBD1 (5 bases). The length of the CDR3 is 14 residues. V lost 8 bases, J lost 8 bases, and 18 bases lay in between. CDR1 and CDR2 (germline): MGHRA, YSYEKL. The CDR3 DNA sequence: TGCGCCAGCTGCGGCGGGGGGGTGGGGGAAAAACTGTTTTTT. It codes for CASCGGGVGEKLFF.

This clone was seen just once. This sequence joins TRBV5-6 and TRBJ2-7, with TRBD2 identical over 11 bases. Germline lookup yields CDR1 SGHDT and CDR2 YYEEEE. The CDR3 extends over 14 amino acids. V shed 7 bases, J shed 2 bases, and the junction held 5 bases outside the gene matches. CDR3 nucleotides: TGTGCCAGCGGGCTAGCGGGAGGAACCTACGAGCAGTACTTC. This translates into CASGLAGGTYEQYF.

Notes on this clone: The junction and the germline gene differ at one end; a read error may be behind it. The gene calls are TRBV30 and TRBJ1-5; the D gene is possibly TRBD1 (6 bases). Germline CDR1 reads GTSNPN; CDR2 reads SVGIG (reference sequence). The CDR3 runs 11 residues. For the CDR3, the DNA is TGTGCCTGGAGTCGGGGGGCAGAGGTTTTTTTT. This gives the protein CAWSRGAEVFF.

The sample holds a few counts of this clone. The rearrangement links TRBV5-1 to TRBJ2-1; 10 bases agree with TRBD2. Germline CDR1 and CDR2: SGHRS and YFSETQ. This CDR3 is 16 amino acids long. After removal of 1 base from V and 14 bases from J, the junction contained 15 bases not matched to a gene. The CDR3 loop is CASSLTSGAPMVNEFF. CDR3 sequence (DNA): TGCGCCAGCAGCTTGACTAGCGGGGCCCCAATGGTTAATGAGTTCTTC.

The CDR3 DNA sequence: TGTGCCAGCAGCTTAGTAGGTGGGACAGGGAATCAAAACTATGGCTACACCTTC. This translates into CASSLVGGTGNQNYGYTF. The rearrangement joins TRBV7-2 to TRBJ1-2; 9 bases map to TRBD1. The V gene end was trimmed by 1 base and the J gene end by 2 bases; junction bases not matched to a gene: 11. The CDR3 totals 18 residues. Germline V gene sequence: CDR1 SGHTA, CDR2 FQGNSA. Based on the CDR3 plus reference TRBV7-2 and TRBJ1-2, the full variable domain is GAGVSQSPSNKVTEKGKDVELRCDPISGHTALYWYRQSLGQGLEFLIYFQGNSAPDKSGLPSDRFSAERTGGSVSTLTIQRTQQEDSAVYLCASSLVGGTGNQNYGYTFGSGTRLTVV.

The chain joins TRBV11-3 to TRBJ2-7; TRBD2 matches 11 bases. The CDR3 spans 15 residues. CDR1 SGHNT and CDR2 YENEEA come from the germline V gene. V shed 3 bases and J 2 bases; nucleotides not matched to a gene: 3. In DNA, the CDR3 is TGTGCCAGCAGCTTCCGACTAGCGGGGACCTACGAGCAGTACTTC. As protein: CASSFRLAGTYEQYF.

The chain employs TRBV28 and TRBJ1-5, with 12 bases aligning to TRBD1. After removal of 3 bases from V and 6 bases from J, the junction contained 9 bases not matched to a gene. The CDR3 is made up of 17 amino acids. CDR1 is MDHEN, CDR2 SYDVKM, per germline. The chain's CDR3 is CASSFPRDRGPGQPQHF. The CDR3 DNA sequence: TGTGCCAGCAGTTTCCCCCGGGACAGGGGGCCTGGTCAGCCCCAGCATTTT.

V and J are TRBV18 and TRBJ1-1, with D perhaps matching TRBD1 (6 bases). V was cut by 4 bases and J by 1 base, with 10 bases left in between. The CDR3 consists of 14 residues. Germline V gene data show CDR1 as KGHSH and CDR2 as LQKENI. The CDR3 region has the DNA TGTGCCAGCTCACTAACAGGGTGGAACACTGAAGCTTTCTTT. This encodes CASSLTGWNTEAFF.

In the case of this clone: This same CDR3 is encoded by further DNA sequences in the sample. The V call is TRBV5-1, the J call TRBJ1-5; 12 bases line up with TRBD1. The CDR3 has 15 residues. The junction had 5 bases not matched to a gene; V was cut back by 4 bases and J by 6 bases. The V gene's germline CDR1 is SGHRS and CDR2 YFSETQ. CDR3 in amino acids: CASSPGTGGSQPQHF. The CDR3 DNA follows: TGCGCCAGCAGCCCCGGGACAGGGGGCTCTCAGCCCCAGCATTTT. The variable domain in full, completed from reference TRBV5-1 and TRBJ1-5, reads KAGVTQTPRYLIKTRGQQVTLSCSPISGHRSVSWYQQTPGQGLQFLFEYFSETQRNKGNFPGRFSGRQFSNSRSEMNVSTLELGDSALYLCASSPGTGGSQPQHFGDGTRLSIL.

This rearrangement joins TRBV18 to TRBJ2-3, with 7 positions matching TRBD2. J gave up 3 bases and V 0 bases, and 3 bases lay outside the gene matches. CDR1 KGHSH and CDR2 LQKENI come from the germline V gene. The CDR3 loop spans 15 amino acids. In DNA form, the CDR3 reads TGTGCCAGCTCACCACCTAGCGGGTCGACAGATACGCAGTATTTT. Its translation is CASSPPSGSTDTQYF.

V usage is TRBV11-2 and J usage is TRBJ2-3, with 12 bases matching TRBD1. This CDR3 spans 16 amino acids. Germline V gene sequence: CDR1 SGHAT, CDR2 FQNNGV. V gave up 6 bases and J gave up 6 bases; unmatched junction bases: 10. For the CDR3, the DNA is TGTGCCAGCAGACAAACAACCGGGACAGGGGGCGATACGCAGTATTTT. Translation gives CASRQTTGTGGDTQYF.

There are a few counts of this clone. This chain connects TRBV4-1 to TRBJ2-1; 13 nucleotides line up with TRBD2. This CDR3 comprises 16 residues. Unmatched junction bases numbered 9, after V lost 3 bases and J lost 10 bases. The germline V gene encodes CDR1 MGHRA and CDR2 YSYEKL. Here the CDR3 reads CASSQETSGGAGEQFF. The CDR3 DNA reads as TGCGCCAGCAGCCAGGAAACTAGCGGGGGGGCGGGGGAGCAGTTCTTC.

CDR3 nucleotides: TGTGCCAGCAGTTCATTGCAGGGGTTAAATCAGCCCCAGCATTTT. This encodes CASSSLQGLNQPQHF. The rearrangement uses TRBV28 and TRBJ1-5, with D possibly TRBD1 on 6 matching bases. Germline V CDR1 and CDR2: MDHEN, SYDVKM. This CDR3 has 15 amino acids. With 4 bases removed from V and 4 bases from J, the gap between germline ends came to 14 bases.

V gene TRBV5-1 combines with J gene TRBJ1-2; D possibly corresponds to TRBD1 (5 bases). The germline V gene has CDR1 SGHRS and CDR2 YFSETQ. This CDR3 has 14 amino acids. V lost 0 bases to trimming and J lost 4 bases, with 10 bases between them. The DNA for the CDR3 is TGCGCCAGCAGCTTGGTCAACAGGCCCTATGGCTACACCTTC. It specifies CASSLVNRPYGYTF.

V gene TRBV5-1 combines with J gene TRBJ1-3; no clear D gene. The CDR3 is made up of 14 amino acids. Germline values: CDR1 SGHRS, CDR2 YFSETQ. Between the trimmed V and J ends, which lost 5 bases and 0 bases, there was a span of 9 bases. The CDR3 DNA follows: TGCGCCAGCAGGAGGGATAGCTCTGGAAACACCATATATTTT. As protein: CASRRDSSGNTIYF.

The chain couples TRBV19 to TRBJ1-4; D is possibly TRBD1 (5 bases). The V gene lost 5 bases and the J gene lost 10 bases, with 8 bases spanning the gap. This CDR3 comprises 11 residues. Germline V gene lookup returns CDR1 LNHDA and CDR2 SQIVND (reference sequence). CDR3 sequence (DNA): TGTGCCAGTAGTGCCGGGGGAAAACTGTTTTTT. It specifies CASSAGGKLFF.

This sequence joins TRBV27 and TRBJ2-7; TRBD2 matches 7 bases. CDR3 size: 16 residues. The J segment lost 2 bases and the V segment lost 0 bases, leaving 7 bases of the junction unmatched. From germline, CDR1 is MNHEY and CDR2 SMNVEV (reference sequence). CDR3 coding DNA: TGTGCCAGCAGTTTATCCCTGGGAGGGATGCCCTACGAGCAGTACTTC. Translating gives CASSLSLGGMPYEQYF.